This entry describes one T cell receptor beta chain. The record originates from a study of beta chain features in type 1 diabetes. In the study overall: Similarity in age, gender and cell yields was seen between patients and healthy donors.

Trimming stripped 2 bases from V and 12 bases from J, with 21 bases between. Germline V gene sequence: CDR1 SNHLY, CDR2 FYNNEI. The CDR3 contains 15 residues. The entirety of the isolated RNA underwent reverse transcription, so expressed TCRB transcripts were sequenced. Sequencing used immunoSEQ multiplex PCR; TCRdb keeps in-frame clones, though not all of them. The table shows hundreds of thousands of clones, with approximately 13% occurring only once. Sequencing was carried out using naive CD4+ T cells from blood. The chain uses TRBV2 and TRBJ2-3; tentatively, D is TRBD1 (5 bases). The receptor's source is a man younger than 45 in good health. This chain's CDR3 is CASSEQGVGTEVQYF. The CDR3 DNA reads TGTGCCAGCAGTGAACAAGGGGTGGGAACAGAAGTACAGTATTTT.